These 20 T cell receptor beta chains came from one sample sequenced in a study of blood T cell repertoires in COVID-19. Assay used: immunoSEQ multiplex PCR; TCRdb lists only in-frame clones, some missing. The repertoire consists of some 270,000 clones, with 80% to 90% occurring once and the leading ten covering more than 3.5%. The sequencing sample was made of PBMCs or T cells enriched from blood (not recorded which). The origin of the receptors is a woman aged 25 to 39 who had recovered from COVID-19.

The chain carries TRBV6-5 and TRBJ1-2; weak D call: TRBD1 (6 bases). This CDR3 has 14 amino acids. Germline V CDR1 and CDR2: MNHEY, SVGAGI. V dropped 5 bases and J dropped 4 bases, with 14 bases sitting between them. This chain's CDR3 is CASSLSGGSYGYTF. In nucleotides, the CDR3 is TGTGCCAGCAGTCTCTCTGGGGGCAGCTATGGCTACACCTTC.

With respect to this clone: This CDR3 is also generated by other DNA sequences in the sample. The CDR3 DNA sequence: TGCGCCAGCAGCTTAACAGGGGGCCAAGAGACCCAGTACTTC. It yields the protein CASSLTGGQETQYF. The chain uses TRBV5-1 and TRBJ2-5; 8 nucleotides agree with TRBD1. Germline-derived CDR1 and CDR2 are SGHRS and YFSETQ. The J segment lost 1 base and the V segment lost 2 bases, leaving 1 base of the junction unmatched. The CDR3 has 14 residues.

The genes are TRBV18 and TRBJ1-2; possible D gene TRBD1, 6 bases. The germline gives CDR1 KGHSH, CDR2 LQKENI. V lost 0 bases to trimming and J lost 6 bases, with 17 bases between them. The CDR3 consists of 16 residues. The CDR3 DNA is TGTGCCAGCTCACCACCAAGAACAGGGTGGGGAAATGGCTACACCTTC. It codes for CASSPPRTGWGNGYTF.

The chain is built from TRBV7-8 and TRBJ2-1; 11 positions agree with TRBD2. V was clipped by 5 bases and J by 3 bases; unmatched bases: 3. The germline CDR1 and CDR2 sequences are SGHVS and FQNEAQ. The CDR3 consists of 15 residues. The CDR3 is CASSRGLAGYNEQFF. CDR3 sequence (DNA): TGTGCCAGCAGCCGAGGACTAGCGGGCTACAATGAGCAGTTCTTC.

This clone has a single count. The chain carries TRBV3-1 (or the pseudogene TRBV3-2) and TRBJ1-6; no clear D gene. Germline V gene sequence: CDR1 LGHDT, CDR2 YNNKEL (reference sequence). CDR3 length: 16 residues. Trimming removed 1 base from V and 6 bases from J, with 13 bases in between. Here the CDR3 reads CASSQASPRGNSPLHF. CDR3 in DNA: TGTGCCAGCAGCCAAGCCAGCCCCCGGGGTAATTCACCCCTCCACTTT.

The chain uses TRBV3-1 (or the pseudogene TRBV3-2) and TRBJ1-4, with a possible D match to TRBD1 (6 bases). V was clipped by 0 bases and J by 3 bases, with 8 bases between them. Per the germline V gene, CDR1 is LGHDT and CDR2 is YNNKEL (reference sequence). The CDR3 length is 15 residues. DNA for the CDR3: TGTGCCAGCAGCCAAGAGGGGGCAGCTAATGAAAAACTGTTTTTT. Protein product: CASSQEGAANEKLFF.

The V gene is TRBV7-2, the J gene TRBJ2-2, with TRBD2 matching 10 bases. Germline-derived CDR1 and CDR2 are SGHTA and FQGNSA. The trim removed 2 bases at V and 6 bases at J, leaving 3 bases unmatched. This CDR3 is built from 15 residues. CDR3 sequence: CASSLFLAGAGELFF. Written as DNA, the CDR3 is TGTGCCAGCAGCTTATTTCTAGCGGGAGCCGGGGAGCTGTTTTTT.

This chain links TRBV7-9 with TRBJ1-1; 11 bases align to TRBD1. CDR3 length equals 14 residues. Germline V gene lookup returns CDR1 SEHNR and CDR2 FQNEAQ (reference sequence). With 5 bases clipped from V and 4 bases from J, the junction kept 3 bases outside the gene matches. CDR3 in DNA: TGTGCCAGCAGCCCAGGGACAGGGGGCACTGAAGCTTTCTTT. Translation gives CASSPGTGGTEAFF.

The chain links TRBV10-3 to TRBJ2-3; D is perhaps TRBD1 (6 bases). The germline V gene encodes CDR1 ENHRY and CDR2 SYGVKD. The germline V and J ends were trimmed by 2 bases and 3 bases, with 15 bases remaining between them. This CDR3 is 16 amino acids long. CDR3 nucleotide sequence: TGTGCCATCAGTGAGGATACAGGGTTCAAGACAGATACGCAGTATTTT. Translating it yields CAISEDTGFKTDTQYF.

The rearrangement uses TRBV6-6 and TRBJ1-5, with D perhaps TRBD1 (5 bases). The CDR3 totals 14 residues. Germline V lookup: CDR1 MNHNY, CDR2 SVGAGI (reference sequence). The germline V and J ends were trimmed by 6 bases and 1 base, with 10 bases remaining between them. The CDR3 reads CASRKDKSNQPQHF. The CDR3 bases are TGTGCCAGCAGGAAGGACAAGAGCAATCAGCCCCAGCATTTT.

The chain has TRBV5-4 and TRBJ2-5; 9 positions agree with TRBD2. Germline trimming cut 2 bases from V and 4 bases from J; bases unmatched to any gene: 6. Germline V gene sequence: CDR1 SGHNT, CDR2 YYREEE (reference sequence). The CDR3 is 15 amino acids. The CDR3 loop reads CASSFGSGRGETQYF. CDR3 coding DNA: TGTGCCAGCAGCTTCGGTAGCGGGAGAGGAGAGACCCAGTACTTC.

The chain links TRBV15 to TRBJ1-2; 8 nucleotides line up with TRBD1. Germline lookup yields CDR1 LNHNV and CDR2 YYDKDF (reference sequence). This CDR3 comprises 14 residues. The junction had 5 bases not matched to a gene; V was cut back by 5 bases and J by 3 bases. CDR3 region: CATSARGRDYGYTF. The CDR3 DNA reads TGTGCCACCAGCGCCAGGGGGCGCGACTATGGCTACACCTTC.

The rearrangement links TRBV5-1 to TRBJ1-6; 8 nucleotides match TRBD1. The CDR3 totals 15 residues. V was clipped by 3 bases and J by 5 bases; unmatched bases: 4. Germline-derived CDR1 and CDR2 are SGHRS and YFSETQ. The CDR3 bases are TGCGCCAGCAGCTCCCTGACAGGGGATAATTCACCCCTCCACTTT. Translated: CASSSLTGDNSPLHF.

V usage is TRBV7-9 and J usage is TRBJ2-7, with a weak D call TRBD2 (6 bases). The V gene's germline CDR1 is SEHNR and CDR2 FQNEAQ (reference sequence). V lost 5 bases, J lost 4 bases, and 24 bases lay in between. This CDR3 has 17 residues. CDR3 in amino acids: CASSPRAGLPGGYEQYF. In nucleotides, the CDR3 is TGTGCCAGCAGCCCACGGGCAGGGCTACCCGGGGGATACGAGCAGTACTTC.

The chain recombines TRBV5-1 with TRBJ1-4; 10 nucleotides match TRBD1. V lost 4 bases to trimming and J lost 8 bases; unmatched junction nucleotides: 11. The CDR3 sequence is 16 residues long. Germline V CDR1 and CDR2: SGHRS, YFSETQ. The CDR3 DNA reads as TGCGCCAGCAGCATTCCGGGACAGGGGTCCAAAGAAAAACTGTTTTTT. It translates to CASSIPGQGSKEKLFF. Full variable domain (missing parts from reference TRBV5-1 and TRBJ1-4): KAGVTQTPRYLIKTRGQQVTLSCSPISGHRSVSWYQQTPGQGLQFLFEYFSETQRNKGNFPGRFSGRQFSNSRSEMNVSTLELGDSALYLCASSIPGQGSKEKLFFGSGTQLSVL.

The CDR3 loop is CASSVRDSLRSQETQYF. The CDR3, as DNA: TGTGCCAGCAGCGTAAGAGACTCCTTGCGAAGCCAAGAGACCCAGTACTTC. This chain joins TRBV9 and TRBJ2-5; D unclear. Germline CDR1 is SGDLS and CDR2 is YYNGEE. V was cut by 1 base and J by 1 base, with 17 bases left in between. The CDR3 is made up of 17 amino acids.

The chain employs TRBV6-4 and TRBJ2-3, with 9 bases lining up with TRBD2. V lost 5 bases to trimming and J lost 6 bases; unmatched junction nucleotides: 9. CDR1 is MRHNA, CDR2 SNTAGT, per germline. The CDR3 length is 15 residues. The CDR3 bases are TGTGCCAGCAGTCCAGTAGCGGGAGAGGAGGATACGCAGTATTTT. As protein: CASSPVAGEEDTQYF.

J is TRBJ1-1 and V is TRBV7-9, with D possibly being TRBD1 (6 bases). Germline assignment: CDR1 SEHNR and CDR2 FQNEAQ (reference sequence). The CDR3 contains 15 residues. Trimming stripped 2 bases from V and 1 base from J, with 11 bases between. The CDR3 sequence: CASSLQGHKNTEAFF. The CDR3 DNA follows: TGTGCCAGCAGCTTACAGGGACACAAGAACACTGAAGCTTTCTTT.

The chain recombines TRBV12-3 or TRBV12-4 with TRBJ1-1; D might be TRBD1 (6 bases). V was clipped by 4 bases and J by 6 bases, with 12 bases between them. This CDR3 is built from 13 residues. CDR3 protein: CASSSLQGSEAFF. DNA of the CDR3: TGTGCCAGCAGTTCGCTCCAGGGGTCTGAAGCTTTCTTT.

This clone was found a few times. This chain connects TRBV7-9 to TRBJ2-5; a possible D gene is TRBD2 (7 bases). Germline CDR1 SEHNR, CDR2 FQNEAQ (reference sequence). This CDR3 is 13 amino acids long. Trimming took 5 bases from V and 3 from J, leaving 10 bases between them. The CDR3 spells CASSQGTKETQYF. The CDR3 region has the DNA TGTGCCAGCAGCCAGGGGACTAAAGAGACCCAGTACTTC.